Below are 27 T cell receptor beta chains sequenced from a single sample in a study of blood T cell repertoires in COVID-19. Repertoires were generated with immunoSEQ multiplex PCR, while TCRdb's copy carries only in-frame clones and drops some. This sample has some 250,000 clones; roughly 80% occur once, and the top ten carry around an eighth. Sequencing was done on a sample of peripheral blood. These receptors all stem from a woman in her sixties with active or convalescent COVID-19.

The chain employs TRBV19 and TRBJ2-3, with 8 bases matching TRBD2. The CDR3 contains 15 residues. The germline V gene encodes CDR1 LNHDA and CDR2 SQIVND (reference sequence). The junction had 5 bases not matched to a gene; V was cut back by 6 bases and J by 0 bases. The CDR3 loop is CASSSRGGSTDTQYF. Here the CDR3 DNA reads TGTGCCAGTAGCAGTCGGGGGGGAAGCACAGATACGCAGTATTTT.

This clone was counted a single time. Here the CDR3 DNA reads TGTGCCAGCAGGGACAGGGGGTACACTCGCAATCAGCCCCAGCATTTT. Amino acids: CASRDRGYTRNQPQHF. V usage is TRBV2 and J usage is TRBJ1-5; 10 bases agree with TRBD1. CDR3 length: 16 residues. CDR1 is SNHLY and CDR2 is FYNNEI in the germline V gene. J lost 2 bases, V lost 6 bases, and 7 bases had no gene match.

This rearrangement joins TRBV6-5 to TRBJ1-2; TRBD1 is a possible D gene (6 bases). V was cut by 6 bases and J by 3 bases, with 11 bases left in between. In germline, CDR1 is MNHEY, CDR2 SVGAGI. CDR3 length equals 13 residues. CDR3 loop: CASSPPGDYGYTF. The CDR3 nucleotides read TGTGCCAGCAGCCCCCCAGGGGACTATGGCTACACCTTC.

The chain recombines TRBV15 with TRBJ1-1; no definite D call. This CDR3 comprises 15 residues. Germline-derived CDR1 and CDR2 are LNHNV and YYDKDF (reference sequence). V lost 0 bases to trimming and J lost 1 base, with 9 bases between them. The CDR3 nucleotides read TGTGCCACCAGCAGAGAACGGAGAACGAACACTGAAGCTTTCTTT. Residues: CATSRERRTNTEAFF.

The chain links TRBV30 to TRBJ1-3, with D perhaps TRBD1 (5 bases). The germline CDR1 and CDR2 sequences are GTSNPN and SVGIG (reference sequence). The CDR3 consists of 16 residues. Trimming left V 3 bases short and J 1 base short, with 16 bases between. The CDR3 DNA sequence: TGTGCCTGGAGCGGGGGACCAGTTTTTTCTGGAAACACCATATATTTT. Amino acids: CAWSGGPVFSGNTIYF.

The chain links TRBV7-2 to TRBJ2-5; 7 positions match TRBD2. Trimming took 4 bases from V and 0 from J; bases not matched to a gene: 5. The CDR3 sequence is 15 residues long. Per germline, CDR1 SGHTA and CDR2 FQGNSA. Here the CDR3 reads CASSSWGGNQETQYF. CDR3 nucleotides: TGTGCCAGCAGCTCCTGGGGGGGAAACCAAGAGACCCAGTACTTC.

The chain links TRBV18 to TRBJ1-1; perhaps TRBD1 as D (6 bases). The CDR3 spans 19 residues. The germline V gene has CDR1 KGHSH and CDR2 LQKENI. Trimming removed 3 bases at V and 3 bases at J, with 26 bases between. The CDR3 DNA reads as TGTGCCAGCTCACCTTCCCTACAGGGCGCGAAGGATAGGGACACTGAAGCTTTCTTT. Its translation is CASSPSLQGAKDRDTEAFF. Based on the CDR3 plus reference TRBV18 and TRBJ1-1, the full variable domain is NAGVMQNPRHLVRRRGQEARLRCSPMKGHSHVYWYRQLPEEGLKFMVYLQKENIIDESGMPKERFSAEFPKEGPSILRIQQVVRGDSAAYFCASSPSLQGAKDRDTEAFFGQGTRLTVV.

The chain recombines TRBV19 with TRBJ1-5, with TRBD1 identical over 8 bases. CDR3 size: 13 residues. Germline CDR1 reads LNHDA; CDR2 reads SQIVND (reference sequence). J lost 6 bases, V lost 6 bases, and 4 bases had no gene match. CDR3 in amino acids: CASSDRGLQPQHF. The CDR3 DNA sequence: TGTGCCAGTAGCGACAGGGGTCTTCAGCCCCAGCATTTT.

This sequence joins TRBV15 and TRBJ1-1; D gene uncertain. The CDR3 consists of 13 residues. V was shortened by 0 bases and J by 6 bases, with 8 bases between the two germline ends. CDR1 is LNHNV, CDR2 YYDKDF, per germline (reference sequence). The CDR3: CATSREDRAEAFF. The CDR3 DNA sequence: TGTGCCACCAGCAGAGAAGACCGGGCTGAAGCTTTCTTT. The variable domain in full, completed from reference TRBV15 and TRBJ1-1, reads DAMVIQNPRYQVTQFGKPVTLSCSQTLNHNVMYWYQQKSSQAPKLLFHYYDKDFNNEADTPDNFQSRRPNTSFCFLDIRSPGLGDTAMYLCATSREDRAEAFFGQGTRLTVV.

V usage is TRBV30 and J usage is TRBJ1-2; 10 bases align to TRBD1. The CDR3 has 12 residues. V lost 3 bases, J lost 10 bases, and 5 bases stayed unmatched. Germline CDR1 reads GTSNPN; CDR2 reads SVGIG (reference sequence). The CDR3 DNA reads TGTGCCTGGAGCGGGACAGGGGACGCCTACACCTTC. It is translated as CAWSGTGDAYTF.

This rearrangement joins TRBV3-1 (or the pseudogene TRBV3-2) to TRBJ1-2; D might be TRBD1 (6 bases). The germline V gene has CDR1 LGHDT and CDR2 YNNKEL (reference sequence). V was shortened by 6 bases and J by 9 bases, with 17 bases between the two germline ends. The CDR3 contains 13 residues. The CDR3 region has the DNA TGTGCCAGCAGGACGGGGGGCCGAGGGAGCTACACCTTC. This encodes CASRTGGRGSYTF.

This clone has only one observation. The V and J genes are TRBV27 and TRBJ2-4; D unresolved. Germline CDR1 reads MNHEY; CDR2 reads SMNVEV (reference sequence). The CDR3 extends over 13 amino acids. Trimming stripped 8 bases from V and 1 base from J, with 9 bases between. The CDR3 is CASALGAKNIQYF. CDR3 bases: TGTGCCAGCGCCCTGGGCGCCAAAAACATTCAGTACTTC.

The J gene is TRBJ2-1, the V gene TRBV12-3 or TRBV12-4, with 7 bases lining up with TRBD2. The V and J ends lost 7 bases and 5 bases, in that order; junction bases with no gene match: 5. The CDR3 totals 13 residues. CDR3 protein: CASTPGLNNEQFF. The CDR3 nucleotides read TGTGCCAGCACCCCGGGACTAAACAATGAGCAGTTCTTC.

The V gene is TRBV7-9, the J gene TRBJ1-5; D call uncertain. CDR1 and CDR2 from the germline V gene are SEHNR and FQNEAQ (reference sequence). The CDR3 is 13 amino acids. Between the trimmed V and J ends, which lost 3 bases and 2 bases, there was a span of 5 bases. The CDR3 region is CASSLRGNQPQHF. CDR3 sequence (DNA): TGTGCCAGCAGCTTGAGGGGCAATCAGCCCCAGCATTTT.

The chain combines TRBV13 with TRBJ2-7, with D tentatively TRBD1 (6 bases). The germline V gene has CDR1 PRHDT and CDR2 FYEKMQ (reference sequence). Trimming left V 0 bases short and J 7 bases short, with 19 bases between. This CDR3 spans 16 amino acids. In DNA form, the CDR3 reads TGTGCCAGCAGCTTAGGCCTCGGACAGAGAATGGGGGAGCAGTACTTC. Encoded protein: CASSLGLGQRMGEQYF. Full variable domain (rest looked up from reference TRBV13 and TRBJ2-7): AAGVIQSPRHLIKEKRETATLKCYPIPRHDTVYWYQQGPGQDPQFLISFYEKMQSDKGSIPDRFSAQQFSDYHSELNMSSLELGDSALYFCASSLGLGQRMGEQYFGPGTRLTVT.

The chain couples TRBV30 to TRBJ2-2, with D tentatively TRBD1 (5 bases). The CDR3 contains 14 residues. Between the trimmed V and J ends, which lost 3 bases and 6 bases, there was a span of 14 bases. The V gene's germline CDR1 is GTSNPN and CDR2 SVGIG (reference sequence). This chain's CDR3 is CAWSNRIGAGELFF. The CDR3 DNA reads TGTGCCTGGAGCAACAGGATTGGGGCCGGGGAGCTGTTTTTT.

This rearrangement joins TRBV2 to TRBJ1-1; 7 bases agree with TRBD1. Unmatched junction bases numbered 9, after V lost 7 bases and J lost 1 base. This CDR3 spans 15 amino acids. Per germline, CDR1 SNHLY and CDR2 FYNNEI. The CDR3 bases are TGTGCCAGCATTTGGGACAGCCCTTCGAACACTGAAGCTTTCTTT. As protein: CASIWDSPSNTEAFF.

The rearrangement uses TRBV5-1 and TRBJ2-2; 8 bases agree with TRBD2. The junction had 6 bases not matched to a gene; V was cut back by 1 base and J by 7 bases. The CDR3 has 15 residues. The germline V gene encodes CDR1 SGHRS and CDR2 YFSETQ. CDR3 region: CASSLPGTRFGELFF. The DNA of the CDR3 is TGCGCCAGCAGCTTGCCCGGGACTAGATTCGGGGAGCTGTTTTTT.

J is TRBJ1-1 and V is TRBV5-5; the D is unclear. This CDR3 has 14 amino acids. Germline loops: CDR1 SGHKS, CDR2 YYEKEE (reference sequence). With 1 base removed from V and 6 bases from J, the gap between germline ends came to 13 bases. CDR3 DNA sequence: TGTGCCAGCAGCTTGACGCCGGGAGGTCCTGAAGCTTTCTTT. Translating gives CASSLTPGGPEAFF.

CDR3 protein: CASSRNSRGSNSPLHF. DNA of the CDR3: TGCGCCAGCAGCAGGAACTCGAGGGGGAGTAATTCACCCCTCCACTTT. This sequence joins TRBV5-1 and TRBJ1-6, with a tentative D call TRBD1 (6 bases). Germline loops: CDR1 SGHRS, CDR2 YFSETQ. This CDR3 is 16 amino acids long. Deletions cut 4 bases from V and 6 bases from J, with 17 bases between.

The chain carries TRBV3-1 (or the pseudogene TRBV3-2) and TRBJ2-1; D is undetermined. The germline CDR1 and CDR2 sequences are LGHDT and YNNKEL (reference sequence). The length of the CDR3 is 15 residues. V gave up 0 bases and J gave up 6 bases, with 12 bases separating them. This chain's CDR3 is CASSQDLVVSNEQFF. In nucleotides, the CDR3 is TGTGCCAGCAGCCAAGATCTGGTAGTTTCCAATGAGCAGTTCTTC.

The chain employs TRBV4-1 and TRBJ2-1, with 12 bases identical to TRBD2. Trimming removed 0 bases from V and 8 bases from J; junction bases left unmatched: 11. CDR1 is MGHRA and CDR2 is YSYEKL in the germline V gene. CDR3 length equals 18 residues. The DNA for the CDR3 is TGCGCCAGCAGCCAAGATCGGGCTAGCGGGGGGGCTAGGGATGAGCAGTTCTTC. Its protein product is CASSQDRASGGARDEQFF.

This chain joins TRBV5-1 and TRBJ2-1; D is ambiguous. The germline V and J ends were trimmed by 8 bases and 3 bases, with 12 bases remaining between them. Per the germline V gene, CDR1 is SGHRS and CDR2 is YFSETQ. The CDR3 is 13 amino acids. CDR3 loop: CASSESNYNEQFF. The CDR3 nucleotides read TGCGCCAGTTCGGAGTCTAACTACAATGAGCAGTTCTTC.

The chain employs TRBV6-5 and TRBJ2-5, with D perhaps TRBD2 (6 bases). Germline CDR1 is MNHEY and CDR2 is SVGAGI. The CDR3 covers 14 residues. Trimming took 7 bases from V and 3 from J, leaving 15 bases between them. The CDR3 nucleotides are TGTGCCAGCACCAACAGTTGGGGGGAAGAGACCCAGTACTTC. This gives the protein CASTNSWGEETQYF.

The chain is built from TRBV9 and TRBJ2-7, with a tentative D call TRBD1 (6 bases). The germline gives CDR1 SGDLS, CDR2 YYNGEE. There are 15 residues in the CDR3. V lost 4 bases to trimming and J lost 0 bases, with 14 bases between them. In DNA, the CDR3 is TGTGCCAGCAGCTTGGGACACGGCCTCTCCTACGAGCAGTACTTC. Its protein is CASSLGHGLSYEQYF.

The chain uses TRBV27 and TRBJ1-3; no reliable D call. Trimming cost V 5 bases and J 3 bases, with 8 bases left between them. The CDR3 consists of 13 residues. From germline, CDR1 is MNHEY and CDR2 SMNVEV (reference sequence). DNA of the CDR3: TGTGCCAGCAGTCGGGATCTTGGAAACACCATATATTTT. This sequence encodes CASSRDLGNTIYF.

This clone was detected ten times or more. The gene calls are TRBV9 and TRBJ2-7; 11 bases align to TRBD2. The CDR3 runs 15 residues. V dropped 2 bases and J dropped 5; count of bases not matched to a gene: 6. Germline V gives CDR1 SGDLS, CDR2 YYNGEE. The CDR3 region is CASSVHSGGGNEQYF. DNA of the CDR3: TGTGCCAGCAGCGTCCATAGCGGGGGGGGAAACGAGCAGTACTTC.